The source of this TCR beta chain is a study of T cell responses to AZD1222 COVID-19 vaccine. Overall study context: Second-dose groups at about 4 or about 12 weeks were pooled. Points from the study as a whole: Vaccination with two AZD1222 doses was followed by a rise in Spike-specific TCR breadth and depth. Baseline seropositives among AZD1222 recipients totaled only five or six. Nearly half of spike-specific TCRs reportedly target variant regions that are unmutated in the B.1.351 and B.1.1.7 variants.

Clones were sequenced by immunoSEQ multiplex PCR, and TCRdb holds only the in-frame ones, with some missing. Of about 170,000 clones detected, over 75% appear once; the ten largest clones hold about 6.9%. As regards this clone: The target antigen is unknown.

The V and J ends lost 5 bases and 0 bases, in that order; junction bases with no gene match: 4. This CDR3 is built from 14 residues. CDR1 is LGHDT and CDR2 is YNNKEL in the germline V gene (reference sequence). V usage is TRBV3-1 (or the pseudogene TRBV3-2) and J usage is TRBJ2-7; 7 bases match TRBD1. The origin of this receptor is an adult in good health. The starting material was peripheral blood, obtained on day 0 of AZD1222 vaccination. Written as DNA, the CDR3 is TGTGCCAGCAGCTCAGGGGACAGCTCCTACGAGCAGTACTTC. Its protein is CASSSGDSSYEQYF.